This T cell receptor (beta chain) is drawn from a study of T cell repertoires in ileal Crohn's disease. TCRdb keeps only in-frame clones here, not all; method: immunoSEQ multiplex PCR. Altogether some 28,000 clones are present, 80% being singletons, with the ten largest covering 15% to 20%. This clone occurred once. The trim removed 2 bases at V and 4 bases at J, leaving 12 bases unmatched. Looked up from germline, CDR1 is LGHNA and CDR2 is YNFKEQ. This CDR3 comprises 18 residues. This rearrangement joins TRBV4-2 to TRBJ2-2, with 8 bases aligning to TRBD1. Sequences were obtained from ileal tissue. The origin of this receptor is an adult with Crohn's disease. The CDR3 DNA sequence: TGTGCCAGCAGCCAAATCATCGGCAGGGGGCGGGTCACCGGGGAGCTGTTTTTT. Amino acids: CASSQIIGRGRVTGELFF.